Following are 10 T cell receptor beta chains from one sample sequenced in a study of blood T cell repertoires in COVID-19. Only in-frame clones appear in the TCRdb table, and some are missing; sequencing was by immunoSEQ multiplex PCR. The sample includes about 210,000 clones, 81% seen only once; the top ten take around 8.9%. Input material: PBMCs or T cells enriched from blood (not recorded which). The source is a woman in her 50s with acute COVID-19.

The chain employs TRBV19 and TRBJ1-6; D is ambiguous. Germline assignment: CDR1 LNHDA and CDR2 SQIVND (reference sequence). V lost 3 bases, J lost 10 bases, and 10 bases lay in between. The CDR3 has 13 residues. CDR3 amino acids: CASSIGLWSPLHF. CDR3 sequence (DNA): TGTGCCAGTAGTATTGGCCTTTGGTCACCCCTCCACTTT.

This clone was seen only once. The CDR3 reads CSVRSQDRGPYEQYF. The CDR3 nucleotides are TGCAGCGTCCGGTCGCAGGACAGGGGGCCCTACGAGCAGTACTTC. The rearrangement uses TRBV29-1 and TRBJ2-7, with 11 bases identical to TRBD1. This CDR3 contains 15 residues. V shed 6 bases, J shed 2 bases, and the junction held 9 bases outside the gene matches. CDR1 and CDR2 (germline): SQVTM, ANQGSEA.

The V call is TRBV2, the J call TRBJ2-7, with 8 positions matching TRBD1. Germline V CDR1 and CDR2: SNHLY, FYNNEI. V lost 8 bases to trimming and J lost 4 bases; unmatched junction nucleotides: 10. The CDR3 sequence is 14 residues long. CDR3: CASQGTGSFYEQYF. As DNA, the CDR3 is TGTGCCAGCCAGGGGACAGGATCATTTTACGAGCAGTACTTC.

This clone was seen a single time. V and J are TRBV3-1 (or the pseudogene TRBV3-2) and TRBJ2-5; TRBD2 matches at 8 bases. J was trimmed by 2 bases and V by 4 bases; bases with no gene match: 9. CDR3 length: 16 residues. Germline loops: CDR1 LGHDT, CDR2 YNNKEL (reference sequence). The CDR3 DNA sequence: TGTGCCAGCAGCCCTCCCCGAATAGCGGGGCAAGAGACCCAGTACTTC. Amino acids: CASSPPRIAGQETQYF.

This clone was seen just once. This same CDR3 is encoded by further DNA sequences in the sample. The chain links TRBV9 to TRBJ2-5, with 9 nucleotides matching TRBD2. The length of the CDR3 is 14 residues. V shed 4 bases and J 2 bases; nucleotides not matched to a gene: 3. CDR1 SGDLS and CDR2 YYNGEE come from the germline V gene. The DNA for the CDR3 is TGTGCCAGCAGCCCAGCGGGGGGACAAGAGACCCAGTACTTC. It codes for CASSPAGGQETQYF.

Written as DNA, the CDR3 is TGCAGCGTTGATAACCCGGGAAACACCGGGGAGCTGTTTTTT. As protein: CSVDNPGNTGELFF. The gene calls are TRBV29-1 and TRBJ2-2; TRBD2 might be the D (5 bases). V lost 3 bases, J lost 2 bases, and 10 bases lay in between. Germline CDR1 is SQVTM and CDR2 is ANQGSEA. The length of the CDR3 is 14 residues.

The chain combines TRBV28 with TRBJ1-4; the match to TRBD1 covers 8 bases. V shed 4 bases, J shed 3 bases, and the junction held 4 bases outside the gene matches. This CDR3 contains 15 residues. Germline V gene data show CDR1 as MDHEN and CDR2 as SYDVKM. CDR3 loop: CASSSDRGPNEKLFF. The CDR3, as DNA: TGTGCCAGCAGTTCCGACAGGGGTCCTAATGAAAAACTGTTTTTT.

This clone was observed once. This chain uses TRBV5-1 with TRBJ2-3; 8 bases match TRBD1. J lost 4 bases, V lost 4 bases, and 8 bases had no gene match. Germline CDR1 is SGHRS and CDR2 is YFSETQ. This CDR3 comprises 15 residues. The CDR3 DNA follows: TGCGCCAGCAGCCAGGGAACAGGGGGGCCAGATACGCAGTATTTT. Amino acid sequence: CASSQGTGGPDTQYF. The full variable domain, with the rest looked up from reference TRBV5-1 and TRBJ2-3, is KAGVTQTPRYLIKTRGQQVTLSCSPISGHRSVSWYQQTPGQGLQFLFEYFSETQRNKGNFPGRFSGRQFSNSRSEMNVSTLELGDSALYLCASSQGTGGPDTQYFGPGTRLTVL.

The chain joins TRBV28 to TRBJ1-5, with D perhaps matching TRBD1 (6 bases). This CDR3 region has 18 residues. V lost 2 bases and J lost 0, with 17 bases in between. Germline assignment: CDR1 MDHEN and CDR2 SYDVKM. The CDR3 spells CASSLLLNRANSNQPQHF. CDR3 in DNA: TGTGCCAGCAGTTTACTCCTCAACAGGGCGAATAGCAATCAGCCCCAGCATTTT.

This chain joins TRBV27 and TRBJ2-5, with 12 bases aligning to TRBD2. Trimming at V came to 6 bases and at J to 5 bases, leaving 10 bases not matched to a gene. The CDR3 loop spans 16 amino acids. Germline CDR1 is MNHEY and CDR2 is SMNVEV (reference sequence). The DNA of the CDR3 is TGTGCCAGCAGCCGGCGACTAGCGGGGGATGGGGAGACCCAGTACTTC. Its protein product is CASSRRLAGDGETQYF.